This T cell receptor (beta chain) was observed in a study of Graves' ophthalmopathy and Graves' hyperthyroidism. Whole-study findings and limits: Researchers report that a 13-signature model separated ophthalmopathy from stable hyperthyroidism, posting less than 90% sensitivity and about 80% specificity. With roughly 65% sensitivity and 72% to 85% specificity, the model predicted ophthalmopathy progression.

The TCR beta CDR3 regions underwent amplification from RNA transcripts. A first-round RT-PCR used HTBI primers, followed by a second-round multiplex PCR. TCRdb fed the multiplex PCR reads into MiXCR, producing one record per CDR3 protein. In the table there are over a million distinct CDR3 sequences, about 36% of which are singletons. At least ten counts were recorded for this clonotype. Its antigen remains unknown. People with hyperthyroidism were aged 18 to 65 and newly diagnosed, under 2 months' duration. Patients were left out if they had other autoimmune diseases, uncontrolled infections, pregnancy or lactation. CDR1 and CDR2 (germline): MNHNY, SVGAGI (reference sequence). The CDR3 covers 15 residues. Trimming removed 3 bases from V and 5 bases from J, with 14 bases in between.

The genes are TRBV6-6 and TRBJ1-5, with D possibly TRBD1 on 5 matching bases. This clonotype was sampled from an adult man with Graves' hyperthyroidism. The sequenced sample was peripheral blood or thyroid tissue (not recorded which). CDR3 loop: CASSYSRDRYQPQHF. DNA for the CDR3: TGTGCCAGCAGTTATTCCAGGGACCGATATCAGCCCCAGCATTTT.